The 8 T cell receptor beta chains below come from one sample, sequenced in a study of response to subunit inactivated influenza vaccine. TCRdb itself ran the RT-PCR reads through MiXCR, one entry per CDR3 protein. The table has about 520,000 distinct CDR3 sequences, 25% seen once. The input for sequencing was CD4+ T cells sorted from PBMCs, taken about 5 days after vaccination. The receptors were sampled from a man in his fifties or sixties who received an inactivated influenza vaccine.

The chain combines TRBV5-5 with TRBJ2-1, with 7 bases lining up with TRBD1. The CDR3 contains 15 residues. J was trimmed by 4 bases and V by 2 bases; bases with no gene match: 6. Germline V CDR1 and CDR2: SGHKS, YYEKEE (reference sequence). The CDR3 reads CASSFETGSYNEQFF. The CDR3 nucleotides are TGTGCCAGCAGCTTTGAGACAGGGAGTTACAATGAGCAGTTCTTC.

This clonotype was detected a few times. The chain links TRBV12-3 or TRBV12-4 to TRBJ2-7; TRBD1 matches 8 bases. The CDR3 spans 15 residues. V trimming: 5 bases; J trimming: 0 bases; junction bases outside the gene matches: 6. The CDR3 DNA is TGTGCCAGCAGTCCGGGACAGGCGATCTCCTACGAGCAGTACTTC. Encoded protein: CASSPGQAISYEQYF.

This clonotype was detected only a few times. CDR3 sequence reads: CATSREGGYGYTF. The DNA of the CDR3 is TGTGCCACCAGCAGAGAAGGGGGCTATGGCTACACCTTC. The chain recombines TRBV15 with TRBJ1-2; D may be TRBD1 (6 bases). Germline CDR1 and CDR2: LNHNV and YYDKDF (reference sequence). V lost 0 bases and J lost 4, with 6 bases in between. This CDR3 comprises 13 residues. Together with reference TRBV15 and TRBJ1-2, the CDR3 gives the full variable domain: DAMVIQNPRYQVTQFGKPVTLSCSQTLNHNVMYWYQQKSSQAPKLLFHYYDKDFNNEADTPDNFQSRRPNTSFCFLDIRSPGLGDTAMYLCATSREGGYGYTFGSGTRLTVV.

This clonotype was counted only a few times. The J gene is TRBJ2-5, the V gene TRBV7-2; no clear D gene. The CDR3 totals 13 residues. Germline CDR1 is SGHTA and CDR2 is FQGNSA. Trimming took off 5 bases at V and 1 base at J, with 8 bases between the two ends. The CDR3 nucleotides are TGTGCCAGCAGCGCCAACCCCCAAGAGACCCAGTACTTC. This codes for CASSANPQETQYF. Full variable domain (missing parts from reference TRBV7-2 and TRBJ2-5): GAGVSQSPSNKVTEKGKDVELRCDPISGHTALYWYRQSLGQGLEFLIYFQGNSAPDKSGLPSDRFSAERTGGSVSTLTIQRTQQEDSAVYLCASSANPQETQYFGPGTRLLVL.

The CDR3 reads CASRTLSSYNEQFF. The CDR3 DNA follows: TGCGCCAGCAGGACACTCAGCTCCTACAATGAGCAGTTCTTC. The chain links TRBV5-1 to TRBJ2-1; D remains unclear. CDR1 is SGHRS and CDR2 is YFSETQ in the germline V gene. Trimming left V 5 bases short and J 0 bases short, with 9 bases between. The CDR3 loop spans 14 amino acids.

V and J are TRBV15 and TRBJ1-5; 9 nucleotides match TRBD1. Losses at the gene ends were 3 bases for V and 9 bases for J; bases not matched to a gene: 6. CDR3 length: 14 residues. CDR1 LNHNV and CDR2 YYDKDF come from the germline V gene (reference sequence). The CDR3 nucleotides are TGTGCCACCAGCAGGGACAGGGGCCTTAGGCCCCAGCATTTT. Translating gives CATSRDRGLRPQHF. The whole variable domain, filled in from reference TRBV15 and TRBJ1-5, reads DAMVIQNPRYQVTQFGKPVTLSCSQTLNHNVMYWYQQKSSQAPKLLFHYYDKDFNNEADTPDNFQSRRPNTSFCFLDIRSPGLGDTAMYLCATSRDRGLRPQHFGDGTRLSIL.

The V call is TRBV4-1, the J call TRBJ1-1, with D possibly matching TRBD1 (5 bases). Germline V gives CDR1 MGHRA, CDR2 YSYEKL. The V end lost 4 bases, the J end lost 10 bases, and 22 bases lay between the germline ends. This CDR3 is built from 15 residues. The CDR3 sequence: CASSPIRGPVTGAFF. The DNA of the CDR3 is TGCGCCAGCAGCCCTATCCGGGGCCCGGTCACGGGAGCTTTCTTT.

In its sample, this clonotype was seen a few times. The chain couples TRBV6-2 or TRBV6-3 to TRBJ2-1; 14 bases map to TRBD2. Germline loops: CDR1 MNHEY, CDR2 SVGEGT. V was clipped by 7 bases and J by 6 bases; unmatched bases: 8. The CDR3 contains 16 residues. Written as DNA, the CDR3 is TGTGCCAGCATTCTCGGACTAGCGGGAGGTGTCAATGAGCAGTTCTTC. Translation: CASILGLAGGVNEQFF.